The 17 T cell receptor beta chains in this list originate from one sample, sequenced in a study of breast tumors, draining lymph nodes, adjacent tissues. TCRdb re-called the multiplex PCR reads through MiXCR, storing one row per CDR3 protein. The sample shows approximately 210,000 distinct CDR3 sequences, roughly 32% of them seen only once. Axillary draining lymph nodes of breast cancer patients supplied the node samples. Material for sequencing was axillary lymph node tissue. All receptors come from a female donor with breast cancer. Some clones in this sample may be carry-over from other donors' samples.

To note about this clonotype: At one end the junction does not follow the germline gene, possibly because of a read error. V is TRBV6-2 or TRBV6-3 and J is TRBJ2-1; the D call may be TRBD1 or TRBD2 (5 bases each). Per the germline V gene, CDR1 is MNHEY and CDR2 is SVGEGT. This CDR3 has 14 residues. The CDR3 region is CACSKTPTWGEQFF. CDR3 DNA sequence: TGTGCCTGCAGTAAAACCCCAACTTGGGGGGAGCAGTTCTTC.

On this clonotype itself: A read error is possible here, since a much larger clone lies one base away. In this CDR3 the conserved last residue, phenylalanine or tryptophan, is missing, so a read error is likely. The chain carries TRBV6-6 and TRBJ1-2, with D possibly matching TRBD1 (5 bases). V was clipped by 10 bases and J by 4 bases, with 13 bases between them. The length of the CDR3 is 12 residues. The germline gives CDR1 MNHNY, CDR2 SVGAGI (reference sequence). The CDR3 protein is CAIWDGFYGYTS. In DNA form, the CDR3 reads TGTGCCATCTGGGACGGCTTCTATGGCTACACCTCC.

Worth noting for this clonotype: A read error is possible here, since a much larger clone lies one base away. The gene calls are TRBV12-3 or TRBV12-4 and TRBJ1-4, with 7 bases identical to TRBD1. CDR3 length: 17 amino acids. V lost 3 bases to trimming and J lost 5 bases; unmatched junction nucleotides: 12. Written as DNA, the CDR3 is TGTGCCAGCAGTTTCCTAAAGGGGGCGTTTTACAATGAAAAACTGTTTTTT. This translates into CASSFLKGAFYNEKLFF.

This clonotype was observed at least ten times. This chain connects TRBV6-1 to TRBJ1-6; maybe TRBD1 (5 bases). The CDR3 extends over 15 amino acids. Between the trimmed V and J ends, which lost 3 bases and 8 bases, there was a span of 14 bases. CDR1 and CDR2 from the germline V gene are MNHNS and SASEGT. The CDR3 region has the DNA TGTGCCAGCAGTGAGGGGGGAGGGAGGGATTCACCCCTCCACTTT. This codes for CASSEGGGRDSPLHF.

The chain couples TRBV24-1 to TRBJ1-6; TRBD1 matches at 8 bases. The germline V gene has CDR1 KGHDR and CDR2 SFDVKD. Losses at the gene ends were 1 base for V and 10 bases for J; bases not matched to a gene: 5. The CDR3 has 15 residues. CDR3 sequence reads: CATSDLEQGDSPLHF. In DNA form, the CDR3 reads TGTGCCACCAGTGATTTAGAACAGGGGGACTCACCCCTCCACTTT.

This chain links TRBV5-5 with TRBJ2-5; maybe TRBD1 (6 bases). The CDR3 is 17 residues long. Germline-derived CDR1 and CDR2 are SGHKS and YYEKEE (reference sequence). The ends were cut back, 4 bases at V and 5 bases at J, with 24 bases in the middle. For the CDR3, the DNA is TGTGCCAGCAGCCCCGGGGCAGGGACAATTCAGGGGGAGACCCAGTACTTC. It codes for CASSPGAGTIQGETQYF.

To note about this clonotype: A read error is possible here, since a much larger clone lies one base away. The chain links TRBV3-1 to TRBJ1-2, with D perhaps matching TRBD1 (6 bases). The CDR3 has 13 amino acids. In germline, CDR1 is LGHDT, CDR2 YNNKEL (reference sequence). The CDR3 sequence is CAGSQADSYGYTF. The CDR3 nucleotides are TGTGCCGGCAGCCAAGCGGACAGCTATGGCTACACCTTC.

This clonotype showed up many times. The V call is TRBV4-1, the J call TRBJ2-2; 9 positions match TRBD2. V dropped 0 bases and J dropped 7; count of bases not matched to a gene: 9. The V gene's germline CDR1 is MGHRA and CDR2 YSYEKL. This CDR3 is built from 17 residues. The DNA of the CDR3 is TGCGCCAGCAGCCAAGATGAAGGCGGGAGGGTTCACGGGGAGCTGTTTTTT. Its translation is CASSQDEGGRVHGELFF.

With respect to this clonotype: This may come from a read error, since a much larger clone is one base off. The V gene is TRBV5-1, the J gene TRBJ2-7; 8 bases agree with TRBD1. The V and J ends lost 0 bases and 0 bases, in that order; junction bases with no gene match: 5. The CDR3 contains 16 residues. Germline CDR1 is SGHRS and CDR2 is YFSETQ. The CDR3 loop is CASSLGAGGFSYEQYF. The DNA for the CDR3 is TGCGCCAGCAGCTTGGGGGCAGGGGGCTTCTCCTACGAGCAGTACTTC.

The V gene is TRBV29-1, the J gene TRBJ1-1; D is uncertain. The CDR3 sequence is 12 residues long. The germline gives CDR1 SQVTM, CDR2 ANQGSEA. V lost 4 bases and J lost 1, with 7 bases in between. CDR3 coding DNA: TGCAGCGTTGTCCCAGCGAACACTGAAGCTTTCTTT. Residues: CSVVPANTEAFF.

This clonotype was picked up many times. The rearrangement joins TRBV6-2 or TRBV6-3 to TRBJ2-2; TRBD2 matches at 7 bases. The CDR3 length is 14 residues. V gave up 2 bases and J gave up 10 bases; unmatched junction bases: 7. Per the germline V gene, CDR1 is MNHEY and CDR2 is SVGEGT. The CDR3 bases are TGTGCCAGCAGTTACGCTGGGCGGGAGAAGGAGCTGTTTTTT. This translates into CASSYAGREKELFF.

The chain carries TRBV30 and TRBJ1-1; weak D call: TRBD1 (6 bases). Looked up from germline, CDR1 is GTSNPN and CDR2 is SVGIG (reference sequence). The ends were cut back, 6 bases at V and 4 bases at J, with 18 bases in the middle. This CDR3 has 14 amino acids. CDR3 in amino acids: CACKGVGAGTEAFF. CDR3 DNA: TGTGCCTGTAAAGGCGTGGGGGCGGGCACTGAAGCTTTCTTT.

This clonotype was observed at least ten times. V is TRBV4-1 and J is TRBJ2-5; D remains ambiguous. Germline-derived CDR1 and CDR2 are MGHRA and YSYEKL. The germline V and J ends were trimmed by 1 base and 4 bases, with 7 bases remaining between them. The CDR3 length is 13 residues. The chain's CDR3 is CASSQGPRETQYF. CDR3 bases: TGCGCCAGCAGCCAAGGGCCTCGAGAGACCCAGTACTTC.

The J gene is TRBJ1-1, the V gene TRBV30; 8 nucleotides match TRBD1. CDR1 and CDR2 (germline): GTSNPN, SVGIG (reference sequence). The CDR3 has 14 amino acids. Trimming removed 8 bases from V and 2 bases from J; junction bases left unmatched: 10. The CDR3 coding sequence is TGTGCCCACCGGGACAGGCTTGGAAACACTGAAGCTTTCTTT. It specifies CAHRDRLGNTEAFF.

The chain is built from TRBV29-1 and TRBJ2-1; D perhaps matches TRBD2 (6 bases). In germline, CDR1 is SQVTM, CDR2 ANQGSEA. CDR3 size: 14 residues. V shed 3 bases and J shed 3 bases, with 12 bases lying between them. CDR3 residues: CSVEGFGGYNEQFF. The CDR3 DNA follows: TGCAGCGTTGAGGGCTTCGGGGGCTACAATGAGCAGTTCTTC.

Concerning this clonotype: Sequence at one end of the junction differs from germline and may be a read error. The chain recombines TRBV6-2 or TRBV6-3 with TRBJ2-3; D is unresolved. CDR1 and CDR2 (germline): MNHEY, SVGEGT. The CDR3 covers 14 residues. The CDR3 is CASSHSSPRDTQYF. CDR3 coding DNA: TGTGCCAGCAGTCACTCCTCACCCCGGGATACGCAGTATTTT.

The chain couples TRBV15 to TRBJ2-3; no clear D gene. CDR1 LNHNV and CDR2 YYDKDF come from the germline V gene (reference sequence). Trimming stripped 2 bases from V and 2 bases from J, with 2 bases between. CDR3 length: 12 residues. CDR3 region: CATSRPTDTQYF. DNA for the CDR3: TGTGCCACCAGCAGACCCACAGATACGCAGTATTTT. The variable domain in full, with the rest retrieved from reference TRBV15 and TRBJ2-3, is DAMVIQNPRYQVTQFGKPVTLSCSQTLNHNVMYWYQQKSSQAPKLLFHYYDKDFNNEADTPDNFQSRRPNTSFCFLDIRSPGLGDTAMYLCATSRPTDTQYFGPGTRLTVL.